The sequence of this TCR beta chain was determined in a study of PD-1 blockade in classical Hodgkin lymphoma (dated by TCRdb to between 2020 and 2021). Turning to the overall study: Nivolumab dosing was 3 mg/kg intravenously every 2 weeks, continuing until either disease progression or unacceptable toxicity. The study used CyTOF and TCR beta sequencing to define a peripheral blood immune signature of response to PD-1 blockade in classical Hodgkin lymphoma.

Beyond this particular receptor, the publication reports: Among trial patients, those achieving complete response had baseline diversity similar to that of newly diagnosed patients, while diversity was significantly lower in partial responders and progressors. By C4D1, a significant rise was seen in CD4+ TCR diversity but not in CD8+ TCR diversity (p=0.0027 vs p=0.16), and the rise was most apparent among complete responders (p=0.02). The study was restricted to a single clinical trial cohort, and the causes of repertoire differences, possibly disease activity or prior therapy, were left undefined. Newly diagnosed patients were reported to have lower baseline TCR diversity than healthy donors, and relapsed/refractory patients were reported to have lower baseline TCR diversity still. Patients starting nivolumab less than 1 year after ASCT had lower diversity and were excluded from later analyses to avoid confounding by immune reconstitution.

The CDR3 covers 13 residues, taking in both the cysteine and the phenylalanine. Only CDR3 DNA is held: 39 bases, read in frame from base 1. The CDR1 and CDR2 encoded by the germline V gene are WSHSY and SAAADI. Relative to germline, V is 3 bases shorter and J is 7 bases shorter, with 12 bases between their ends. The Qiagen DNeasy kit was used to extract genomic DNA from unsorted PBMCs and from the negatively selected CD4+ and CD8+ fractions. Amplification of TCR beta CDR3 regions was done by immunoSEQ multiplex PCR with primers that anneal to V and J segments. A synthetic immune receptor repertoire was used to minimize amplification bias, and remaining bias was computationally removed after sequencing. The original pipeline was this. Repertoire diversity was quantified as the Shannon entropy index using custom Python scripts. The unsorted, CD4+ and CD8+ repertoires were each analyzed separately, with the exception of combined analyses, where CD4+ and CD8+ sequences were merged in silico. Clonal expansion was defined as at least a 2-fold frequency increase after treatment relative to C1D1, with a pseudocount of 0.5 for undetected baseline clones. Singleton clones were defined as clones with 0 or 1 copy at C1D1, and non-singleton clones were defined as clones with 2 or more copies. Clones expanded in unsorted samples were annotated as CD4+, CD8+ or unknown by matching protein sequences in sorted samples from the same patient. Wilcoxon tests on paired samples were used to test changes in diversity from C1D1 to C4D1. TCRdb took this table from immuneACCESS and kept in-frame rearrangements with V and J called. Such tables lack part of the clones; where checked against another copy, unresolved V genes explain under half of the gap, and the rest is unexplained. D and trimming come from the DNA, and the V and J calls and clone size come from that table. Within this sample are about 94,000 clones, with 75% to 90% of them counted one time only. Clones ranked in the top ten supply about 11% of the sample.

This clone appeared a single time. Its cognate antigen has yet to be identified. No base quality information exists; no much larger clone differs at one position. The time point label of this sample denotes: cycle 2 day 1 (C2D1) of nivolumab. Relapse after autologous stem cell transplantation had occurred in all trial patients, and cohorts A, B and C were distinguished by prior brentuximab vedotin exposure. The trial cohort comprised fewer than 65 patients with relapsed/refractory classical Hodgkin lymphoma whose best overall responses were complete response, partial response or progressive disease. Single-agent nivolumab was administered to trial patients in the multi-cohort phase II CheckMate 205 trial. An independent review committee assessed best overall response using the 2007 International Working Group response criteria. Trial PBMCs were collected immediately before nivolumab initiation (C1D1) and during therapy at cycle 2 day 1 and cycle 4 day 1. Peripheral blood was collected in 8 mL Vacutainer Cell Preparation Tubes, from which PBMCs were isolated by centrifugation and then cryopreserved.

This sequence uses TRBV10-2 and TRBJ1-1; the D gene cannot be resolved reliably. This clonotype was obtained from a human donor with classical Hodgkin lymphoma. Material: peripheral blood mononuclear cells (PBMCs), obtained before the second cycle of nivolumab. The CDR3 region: CASSDLGSGEAFF. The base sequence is TGCGCCAGCAGTGATTTGGGTTCCGGTGAAGCTTTCTTT.